The clone carrying this T cell receptor beta chain was counted at least ten times. These data are taken from a study of blood T cell repertoires in COVID-19. Background on the study: Sample material is recorded as cDNA or gDNA derived from T cells, B-cell-depleted T cells, or PBMCs.

Generated by immunoSEQ multiplex PCR, the TCRdb table keeps only in-frame clones and is missing some. The sample has 200,000 to 250,000 clones; roughly 78% are singletons. Germline V gene data show CDR1 as SNHLY and CDR2 as FYNNEI. The V end was cut by 4 bases, the J end by 0 bases, with 7 bases between. The CDR3 length is 13 residues. Material: peripheral blood. V usage is TRBV2 and J usage is TRBJ2-7; tentatively, D is TRBD2 (5 bases). This sequence originates from a woman between 40 and 55 years old with acute or convalescent COVID-19. The CDR3 DNA sequence: TGTGCCAGCAGTGTAGGACTCTCCTACGAGCAGTACTTC. Translated, it gives CASSVGLSYEQYF.